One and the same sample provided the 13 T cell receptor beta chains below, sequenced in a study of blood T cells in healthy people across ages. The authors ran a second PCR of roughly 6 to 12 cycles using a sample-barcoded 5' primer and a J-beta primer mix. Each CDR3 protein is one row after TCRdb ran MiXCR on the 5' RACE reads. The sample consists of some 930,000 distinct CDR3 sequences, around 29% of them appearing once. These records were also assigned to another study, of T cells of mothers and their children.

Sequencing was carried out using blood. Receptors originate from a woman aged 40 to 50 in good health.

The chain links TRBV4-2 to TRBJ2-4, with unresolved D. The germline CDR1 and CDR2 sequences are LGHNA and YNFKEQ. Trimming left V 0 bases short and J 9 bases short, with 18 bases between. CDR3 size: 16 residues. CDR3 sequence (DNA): TGTGCCAGCAGCCAAGAGGGGAACACCCAAGGCGGCATTCAGTACTTC. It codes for CASSQEGNTQGGIQYF.

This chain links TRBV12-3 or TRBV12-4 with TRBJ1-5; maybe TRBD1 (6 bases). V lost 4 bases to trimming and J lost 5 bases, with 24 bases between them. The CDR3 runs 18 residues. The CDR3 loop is CASSSLDRSRRVDQPQHF. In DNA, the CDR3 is TGTGCCAGCAGTTCTTTGGACAGAAGTAGAAGGGTTGATCAGCCCCAGCATTTT.

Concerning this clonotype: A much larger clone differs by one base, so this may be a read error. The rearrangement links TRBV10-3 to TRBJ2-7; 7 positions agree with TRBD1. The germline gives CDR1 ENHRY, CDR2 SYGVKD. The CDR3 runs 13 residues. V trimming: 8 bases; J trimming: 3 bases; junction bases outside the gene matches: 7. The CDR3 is CAIGDSGFYEQYF. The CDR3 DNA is TGTGCCATCGGGGACAGTGGATTCTACGAGCAGTACTTC.

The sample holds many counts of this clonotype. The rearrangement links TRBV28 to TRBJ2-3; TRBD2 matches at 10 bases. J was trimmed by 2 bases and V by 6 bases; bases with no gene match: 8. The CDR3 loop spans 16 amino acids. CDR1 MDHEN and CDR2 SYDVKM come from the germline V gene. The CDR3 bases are TGTGCCAGCAGCCAGAGGACTAGCGGCTCCACAGATACGCAGTATTTT. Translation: CASSQRTSGSTDTQYF.

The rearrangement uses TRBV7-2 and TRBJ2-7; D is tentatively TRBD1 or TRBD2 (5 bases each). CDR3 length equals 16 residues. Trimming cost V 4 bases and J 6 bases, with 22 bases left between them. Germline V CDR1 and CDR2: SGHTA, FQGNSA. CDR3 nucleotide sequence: TGTGCCAGCAGCTCTAATACCCTATGGGGGACCAGCGAGCAGTACTTC. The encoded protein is CASSSNTLWGTSEQYF. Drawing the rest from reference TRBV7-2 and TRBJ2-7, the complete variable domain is GAGVSQSPSNKVTEKGKDVELRCDPISGHTALYWYRQSLGQGLEFLIYFQGNSAPDKSGLPSDRFSAERTGGSVSTLTIQRTQQEDSAVYLCASSSNTLWGTSEQYFGPGTRLTVT.

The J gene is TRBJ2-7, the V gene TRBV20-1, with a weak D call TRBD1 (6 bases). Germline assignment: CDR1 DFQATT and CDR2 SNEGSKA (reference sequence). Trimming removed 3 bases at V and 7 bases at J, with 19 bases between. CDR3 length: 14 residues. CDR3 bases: TGCAGTGCTAGTATTTGGACAGTATACAATGAGCAGTACTTC. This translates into CSASIWTVYNEQYF.

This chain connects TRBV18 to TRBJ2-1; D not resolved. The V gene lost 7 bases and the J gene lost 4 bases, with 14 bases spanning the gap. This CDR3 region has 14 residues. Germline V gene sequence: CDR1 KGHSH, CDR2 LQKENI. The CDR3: CASFSPKKYNEQFF. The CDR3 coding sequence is TGTGCCAGCTTCTCGCCGAAAAAGTACAATGAGCAGTTCTTC.

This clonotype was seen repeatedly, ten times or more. Here the CDR3 DNA reads TGTGCCAGCAGCTCCACTGACGGAGACTCCTACGAGCAGTACTTC. Protein: CASSSTDGDSYEQYF. The chain combines TRBV11-2 with TRBJ2-7; no reliable D call. The CDR3 contains 15 residues. Germline V gene data show CDR1 as SGHAT and CDR2 as FQNNGV. V was cut by 4 bases and J by 0 bases, with 13 bases left in between.

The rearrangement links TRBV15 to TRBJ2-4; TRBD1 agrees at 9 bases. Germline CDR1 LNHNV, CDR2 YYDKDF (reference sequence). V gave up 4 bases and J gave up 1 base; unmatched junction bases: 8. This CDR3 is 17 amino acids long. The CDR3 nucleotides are TGTGCCACCAGCACGAGGAGGACAGGGGAGGCCAAAAACATTCAGTACTTC. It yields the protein CATSTRRTGEAKNIQYF.

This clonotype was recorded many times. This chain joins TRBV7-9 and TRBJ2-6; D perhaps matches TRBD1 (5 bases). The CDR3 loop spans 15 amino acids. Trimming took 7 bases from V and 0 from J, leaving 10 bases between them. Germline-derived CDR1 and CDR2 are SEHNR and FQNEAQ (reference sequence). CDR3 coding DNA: TGTGCCAGCAAACAGGACCTCTCTGGGGCCAACGTCCTGACTTTC. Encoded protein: CASKQDLSGANVLTF.

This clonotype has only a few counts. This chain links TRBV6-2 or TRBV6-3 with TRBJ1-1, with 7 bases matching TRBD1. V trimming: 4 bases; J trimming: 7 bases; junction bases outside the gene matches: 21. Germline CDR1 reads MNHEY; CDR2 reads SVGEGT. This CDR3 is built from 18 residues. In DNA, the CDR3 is TGTGCCAGCAGTTGCCCCCGGGGACAGCCGCCGGTTAAATATGAAGCTTTCTTT. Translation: CASSCPRGQPPVKYEAFF.

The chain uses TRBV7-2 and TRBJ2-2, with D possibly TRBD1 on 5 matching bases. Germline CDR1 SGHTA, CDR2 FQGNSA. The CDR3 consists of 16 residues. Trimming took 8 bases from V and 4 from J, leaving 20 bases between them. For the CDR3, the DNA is TGTGCCAGCCGCAAATTCGACAGTTTGGGCACCGGGGAGCTGTTTTTT. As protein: CASRKFDSLGTGELFF.

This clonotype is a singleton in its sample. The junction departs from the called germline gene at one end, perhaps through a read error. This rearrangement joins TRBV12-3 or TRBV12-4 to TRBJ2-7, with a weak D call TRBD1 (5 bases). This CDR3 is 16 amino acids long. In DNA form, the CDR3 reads TGTGCCAGCAGTTTGATATTGGCAGGGTACCCCTACGGGCAGTACTTC. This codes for CASSLILAGYPYGQYF.